The clone carrying this T cell receptor beta chain has just a few counts. Antigen specificity is unknown. This specimen comes from a study of cytotoxic CD8 clonotypes in ibrutinib-treated CLL. Germline-derived CDR1 and CDR2 are LGHNA and YNFKEQ. The CDR3 has 21 residues. V was clipped by 3 bases and J by 0 bases; unmatched bases: 20. Points from the study as a whole: Having risen at ibrutinib response, clonality had fallen back toward baseline by progression.

Deep sequencing aimed at 1 in 200,000 to 1 in 1 million T cells' resolution. Data came from immunoSEQ multiplex PCR; TCRdb stores just in-frame clones and leaves some out. This sample has 150,000 to 250,000 clones, with about 72% found just once. The sequence was obtained from a human donor with chronic lymphocytic leukemia. V is TRBV4-2 and J is TRBJ2-4; 7 bases are shared with TRBD2. The sequencing used PBMCs, collected after 24 months of ibrutinib treatment. The chain's CDR3 is CASSQSRDGISGLLAKNIQYF. Here the CDR3 DNA reads TGTGCCAGCAGCCAGTCCCGGGACGGAATTAGCGGGCTACTAGCCAAAAACATTCAGTACTTC.